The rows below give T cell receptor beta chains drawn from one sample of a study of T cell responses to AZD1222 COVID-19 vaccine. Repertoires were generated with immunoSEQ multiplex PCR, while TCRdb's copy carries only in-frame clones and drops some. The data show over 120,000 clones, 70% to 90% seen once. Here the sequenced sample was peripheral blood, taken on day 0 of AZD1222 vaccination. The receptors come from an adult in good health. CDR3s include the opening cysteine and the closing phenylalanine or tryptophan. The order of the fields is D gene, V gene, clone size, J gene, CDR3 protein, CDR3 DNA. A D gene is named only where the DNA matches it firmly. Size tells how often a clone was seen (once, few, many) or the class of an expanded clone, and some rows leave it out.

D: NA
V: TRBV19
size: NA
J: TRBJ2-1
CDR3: CASNTHYQAIDEQFF
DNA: TGTGCCAGTAACACCCACTATCAGGCGATCGATGAGCAGTTCTTC

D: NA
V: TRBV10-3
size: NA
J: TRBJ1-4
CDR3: CAISESQVEKLFF
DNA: TGTGCCATCAGTGAGTCCCAGGTCGAGAAACTGTTTTTT

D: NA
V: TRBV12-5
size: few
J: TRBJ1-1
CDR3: CASGFQGTTEAFF
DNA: TGTGCTAGTGGTTTCCAGGGGACCACTGAAGCTTTCTTT

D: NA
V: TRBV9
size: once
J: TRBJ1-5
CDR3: CASSPPPADNQPQHF
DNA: TGTGCCAGCAGCCCCCCCCCGGCGGACAATCAGCCCCAGCATTTT

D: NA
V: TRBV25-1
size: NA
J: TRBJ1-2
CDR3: CASSEAGYGYTF
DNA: TGTGCCAGCAGTGAAGCAGGATATGGCTACACCTTC

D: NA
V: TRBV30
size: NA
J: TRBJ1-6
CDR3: CAWSVLRGVVSPLHF
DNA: TGTGCCTGGAGTGTACTTCGGGGCGTCGTTTCACCCCTCCACTTT

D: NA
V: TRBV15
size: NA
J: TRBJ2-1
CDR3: CATSRAGTLGEQFF
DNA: TGTGCCACCAGCAGAGCGGGGACCCTAGGTGAGCAGTTCTTC

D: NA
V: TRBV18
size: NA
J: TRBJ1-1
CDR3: CASSPGGGLVEAFF
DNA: TGTGCCAGCTCACCAGGGGGGGGATTGGTTGAAGCTTTCTTT

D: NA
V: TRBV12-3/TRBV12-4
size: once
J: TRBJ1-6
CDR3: CAISRGNSPLHF
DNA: TGTGCCATCTCCCGGGGAAATTCACCCCTCCACTTT

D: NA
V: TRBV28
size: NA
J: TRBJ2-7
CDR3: CASTAWGEQYF
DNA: TGTGCCAGCACAGCGTGGGGCGAGCAGTACTTC

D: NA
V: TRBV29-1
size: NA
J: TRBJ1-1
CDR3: CSVAGDESQAFF
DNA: TGCAGTGTGGCGGGGGATGAAAGCCAAGCTTTCTTT

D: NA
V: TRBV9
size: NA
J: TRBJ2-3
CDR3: CASTPSAYLTDTQYF
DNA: TGTGCCAGCACTCCTTCGGCCTACCTCACAGATACGCAGTATTTT

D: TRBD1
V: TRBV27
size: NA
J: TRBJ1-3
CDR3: CASSLRTGFGNTIYF
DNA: TGTGCCAGCAGTTTGCGGACAGGGTTTGGAAACACCATATATTTT

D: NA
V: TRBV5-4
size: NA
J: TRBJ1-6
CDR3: CASSLDMANSPLHF
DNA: TGTGCCAGCAGCCTGGATATGGCGAATTCACCCCTCCACTTT

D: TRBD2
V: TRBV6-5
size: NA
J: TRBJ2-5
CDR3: CASRRLAGKETQYF
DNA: TGTGCCAGCAGGCGACTAGCGGGAAAAGAGACCCAGTACTTC

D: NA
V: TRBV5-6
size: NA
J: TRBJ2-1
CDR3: CASSLQPPSYNEQFF
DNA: TGTGCCAGCAGCCTCCAGCCTCCCTCTTACAATGAGCAGTTCTTC

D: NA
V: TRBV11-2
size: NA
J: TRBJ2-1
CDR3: CASSFEGGSYNEQFF
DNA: TGTGCCAGCAGCTTCGAGGGAGGCTCCTACAATGAGCAGTTCTTC

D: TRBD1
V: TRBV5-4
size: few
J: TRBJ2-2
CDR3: CASSLDRGTGELFF
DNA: TGTGCCAGCAGCTTGGACAGGGGCACCGGGGAGCTGTTTTTT

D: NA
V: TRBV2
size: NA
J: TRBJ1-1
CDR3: CASSAGQGNTEAFF
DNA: TGTGCCAGCAGTGCAGGGCAGGGGAACACTGAAGCTTTCTTT

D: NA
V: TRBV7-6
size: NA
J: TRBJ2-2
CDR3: CASSLSQNTGELFF
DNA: TGTGCCAGCAGCTTATCCCAGAACACCGGGGAGCTGTTTTTT

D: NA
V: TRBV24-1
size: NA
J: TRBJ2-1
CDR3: CATSDPTRGNEQFF
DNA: TGTGCCACCAGTGATCCTACCAGGGGCAATGAGCAGTTCTTC

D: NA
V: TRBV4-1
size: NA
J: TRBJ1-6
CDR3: CASSQSPGRNVYNSPLHF
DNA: TGCGCCAGCAGCCAATCTCCAGGGCGGAATGTCTATAATTCACCCCTCCACTTT

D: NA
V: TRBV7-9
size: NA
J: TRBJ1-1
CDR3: CASLGLNTEAFF
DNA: TGTGCCAGCCTCGGGCTGAACACTGAAGCTTTCTTT

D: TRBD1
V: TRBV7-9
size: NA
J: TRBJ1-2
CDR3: CASSSYTGTAYGYTF
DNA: TGTGCCAGCAGCTCTTACACCGGGACAGCCTATGGCTACACCTTC

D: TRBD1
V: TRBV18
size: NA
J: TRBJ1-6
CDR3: CASSLRQGGNSPLHF
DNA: TGTGCCAGCTCACTTCGACAGGGTGGGAATTCACCCCTCCACTTT

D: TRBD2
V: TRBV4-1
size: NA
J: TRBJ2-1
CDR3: CASSQDVREGYNEQFF
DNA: TGCGCCAGCAGCCAAGATGTGAGGGAGGGGTACAATGAGCAGTTCTTC

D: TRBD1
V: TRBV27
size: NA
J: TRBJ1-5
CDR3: CASSLNRGRAGNQPQHF
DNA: TGTGCCAGCAGTCTCAACAGGGGGCGGGCTGGGAATCAGCCCCAGCATTTT

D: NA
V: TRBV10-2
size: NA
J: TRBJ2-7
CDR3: CASSVVRYEQYF
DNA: TGCGCCAGCAGTGTCGTACGGTACGAGCAGTACTTC

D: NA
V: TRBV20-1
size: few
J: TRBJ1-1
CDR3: CSAREGGSAFF
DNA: TGCAGTGCTAGAGAAGGGGGATCGGCTTTCTTT

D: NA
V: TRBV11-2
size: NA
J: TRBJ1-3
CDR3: CASSSPSSGNTIYF
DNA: TGTGCCAGCAGCTCCCCGAGCTCTGGAAACACCATATATTTT

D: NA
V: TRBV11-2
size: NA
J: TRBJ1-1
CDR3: CASSLVLRIPEAFF
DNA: TGTGCCAGCAGCTTAGTCCTCAGGATCCCTGAAGCTTTCTTT

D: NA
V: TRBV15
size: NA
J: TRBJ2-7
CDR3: CATSGGAYSYEQYF
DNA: TGTGCCACCAGCGGCGGAGCGTACAGTTACGAGCAGTACTTC

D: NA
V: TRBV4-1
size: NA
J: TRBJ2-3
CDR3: CASSQGPATDTQYF
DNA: TGCGCCAGCAGCCAAGGTCCTGCCACAGATACGCAGTATTTT

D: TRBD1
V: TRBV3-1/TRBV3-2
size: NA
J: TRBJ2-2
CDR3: CASSFQGAGTGELFF
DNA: TGTGCCAGCAGCTTCCAGGGGGCTGGCACCGGGGAGCTGTTTTTT

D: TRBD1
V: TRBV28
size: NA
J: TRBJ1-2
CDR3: CASSYAVQGALVYGYTF
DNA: TGTGCCAGCAGTTACGCCGTACAGGGGGCTTTAGTTTATGGCTACACCTTC

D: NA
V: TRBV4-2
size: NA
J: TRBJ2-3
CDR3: CASSQGLRGVQTGDTQYF
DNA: TGTGCCAGCAGCCAAGGGCTGCGCGGGGTCCAGACGGGGGATACGCAGTATTTT

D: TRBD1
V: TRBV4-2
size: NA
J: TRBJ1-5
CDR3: CASSQVQGNQPQHF
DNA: TGTGCCAGCAGCCAAGTACAGGGGAATCAGCCCCAGCATTTT

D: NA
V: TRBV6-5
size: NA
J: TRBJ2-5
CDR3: CASSFDRTRGEYF
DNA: TGTGCCAGCAGTTTCGATCGGACCAGGGGGGAGTACTTC

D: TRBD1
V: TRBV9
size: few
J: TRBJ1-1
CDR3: CASSIGQGNTEAFF
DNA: TGTGCCAGCAGCATCGGACAGGGGAACACTGAAGCTTTCTTT

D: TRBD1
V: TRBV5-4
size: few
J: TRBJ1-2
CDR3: CASSWWGTDYGYTF
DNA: TGTGCCAGCAGCTGGTGGGGGACAGACTATGGCTACACCTTC

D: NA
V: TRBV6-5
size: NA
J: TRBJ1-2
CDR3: CASSPGTYNGYTF
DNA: TGTGCCAGCAGTCCGGGGACTTACAATGGCTACACCTTC

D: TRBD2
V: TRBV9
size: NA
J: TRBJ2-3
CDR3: CASSPGEGLVFVDTQYF
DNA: TGTGCCAGCAGCCCGGGTGAGGGACTAGTGTTTGTAGATACGCAGTATTTT

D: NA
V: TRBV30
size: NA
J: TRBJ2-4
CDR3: CAWRKRGTLLAKNIQYF
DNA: TGTGCCTGGAGGAAGAGGGGGACACTTCTAGCCAAAAACATTCAGTACTTC

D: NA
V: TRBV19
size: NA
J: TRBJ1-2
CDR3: CASSKGRALTNYGYTF
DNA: TGTGCCAGTAGTAAAGGGAGGGCCCTCACTAACTATGGCTACACCTTC

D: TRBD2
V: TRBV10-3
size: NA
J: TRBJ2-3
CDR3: CAIRLAGSGTDTQYF
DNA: TGTGCCATAAGACTAGCGGGGAGCGGCACAGATACGCAGTATTTT

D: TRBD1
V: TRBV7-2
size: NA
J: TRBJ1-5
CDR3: CASSPQGGAPNQPQHF
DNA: TGTGCCAGCAGCCCCCAGGGGGGTGCGCCTAATCAGCCCCAGCATTTT

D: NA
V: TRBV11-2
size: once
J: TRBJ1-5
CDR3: CASSLVSGLRQPQHF
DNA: TGTGCCAGCAGCTTAGTTTCGGGGTTACGTCAGCCCCAGCATTTT

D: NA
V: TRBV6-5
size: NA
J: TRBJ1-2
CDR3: CASSSALDGYTF
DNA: TGTGCCAGCAGTAGCGCGTTAGACGGCTACACCTTC

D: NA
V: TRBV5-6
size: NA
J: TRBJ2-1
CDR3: CASSSTLGSNEQFF
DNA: TGTGCCAGCAGCTCCACCCTTGGGTCTAATGAGCAGTTCTTC

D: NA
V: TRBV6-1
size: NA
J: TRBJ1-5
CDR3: CASSGPGGYSNQPQHF
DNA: TGTGCCAGCAGTGGCCCTGGTGGTTACAGCAATCAGCCCCAGCATTTT

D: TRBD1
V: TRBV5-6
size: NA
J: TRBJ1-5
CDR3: CASSYKDRINQPQHF
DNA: TGTGCCAGCAGCTACAAGGACAGGATAAATCAGCCCCAGCATTTT

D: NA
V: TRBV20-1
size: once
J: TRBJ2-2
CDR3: CSASNNLARELFF
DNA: TGCAGTGCTAGTAATAATCTAGCCCGGGAGCTGTTTTTT

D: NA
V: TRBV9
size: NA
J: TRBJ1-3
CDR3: CASSVHSSGNTIYF
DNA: TGTGCCAGCAGCGTACACAGCTCTGGAAACACCATATATTTT